Listed here are 20 T cell receptor beta chains from one sample, sequenced in a study of blood T cells in healthy people across ages. Alongside a J-beta primer mix, a sample-barcoded 5' primer served in a second PCR lasting about 7 to 11 cycles. TCRdb reprocessed the 5' RACE reads via MiXCR and lists one record per CDR3 protein. The table shows hundreds of thousands of distinct CDR3 sequences, with 44% occurring only once. Material: blood. The receptors were sampled from a man between 60 and 70 years old in good health.

In this sample, this clonotype turned up a few times. The chain is built from TRBV7-8 and TRBJ2-5, with D perhaps being TRBD1 or TRBD2 (5 bases each). The germline CDR1 and CDR2 sequences are SGHVS and FQNEAQ. CDR3 length: 16 amino acids. V was trimmed by 8 bases and J by 1 base, leaving 20 bases between them. The CDR3 bases are TGTGCCAGCCGAGCTTTGGGACCTTCAACCCAAGAGACCCAGTACTTC. Its protein is CASRALGPSTQETQYF.

There are a few counts of this clonotype. The rearrangement joins TRBV4-1 to TRBJ1-6; D call uncertain. Trimming left V 0 bases short and J 10 bases short, with 13 bases between. The V gene's germline CDR1 is MGHRA and CDR2 YSYEKL. The length of the CDR3 is 15 residues. The CDR3, as DNA: TGCGCCAGCAGCCAAGAGAGGCAGGCGGGATCACCCCTCCACTTT. This encodes CASSQERQAGSPLHF.

In this sample, this clonotype turned up a few times. The rearrangement uses TRBV5-1 and TRBJ2-1, with 7 bases identical to TRBD1. CDR1 is SGHRS and CDR2 is YFSETQ in the germline V gene. V lost 0 bases to trimming and J lost 4 bases; unmatched junction nucleotides: 4. The CDR3 is 15 amino acids. The DNA for the CDR3 is TGCGCCAGCAGCTTGGAGGGGGCTAAGTACAATGAGCAGTTCTTC. Encoded protein: CASSLEGAKYNEQFF.

The chain has TRBV5-1 and TRBJ1-1; TRBD1 is a possible D gene (5 bases). Deletions cut 4 bases from V and 9 bases from J, with 13 bases between. CDR1 is SGHRS, CDR2 YFSETQ, per germline. The CDR3 totals 12 residues. The CDR3 is CASSPWGAQAFF. The DNA for the CDR3 is TGCGCCAGCAGCCCCTGGGGCGCCCAAGCTTTCTTT.

This clonotype was picked up a small number of times. The CDR3 DNA sequence: TGCGCCAGCAGCGCACCGGACAGGGGTAAATTGGAGACCCAGTACTTC. Translating it yields CASSAPDRGKLETQYF. The chain combines TRBV5-1 with TRBJ2-5; 9 nucleotides line up with TRBD1. The CDR3 totals 16 residues. The V segment lost 4 bases and the J segment 5 bases; nucleotides outside the gene matches: 12. Germline V CDR1 and CDR2: SGHRS, YFSETQ.

This clonotype was seen a handful of times. J is TRBJ2-7 and V is TRBV7-6, with a tentative D call TRBD1 (5 bases). In germline, CDR1 is SGHVS, CDR2 FNYEAQ. This CDR3 region has 15 residues. The ends were cut back, 5 bases at V and 0 bases at J, with 14 bases in the middle. The CDR3 here is CASSLTDDSSYEQYF. CDR3 bases: TGTGCCAGCAGCCTCACTGACGACAGCTCCTACGAGCAGTACTTC.

The chain has TRBV20-1 and TRBJ1-4, with a possible D match to TRBD1 (5 bases). The CDR3 is 14 amino acids. V was pared by 1 base and J by 5 bases, with 11 bases between. Germline-derived CDR1 and CDR2 are DFQATT and SNEGSKA (reference sequence). CDR3: CSARGGRENEKLFF. The CDR3 nucleotides are TGCAGTGCTAGAGGGGGCAGGGAAAATGAAAAACTGTTTTTT.

In this sample, this clonotype turned up once. CDR3 in DNA: TGTGCCACCAGCGAAGACAGAATGATGGGCGCCAAAAACATTCAGTACTTC. As protein: CATSEDRMMGAKNIQYF. The V call is TRBV15, the J call TRBJ2-4, with a tentative D call TRBD1 (5 bases). Per germline, CDR1 LNHNV and CDR2 YYDKDF (reference sequence). The CDR3 is 17 residues long. The V and J ends lost 5 bases and 1 base respectively, with 18 bases between them.

This clonotype occurred a few times. The chain uses TRBV7-9 and TRBJ2-5; 7 bases align to TRBD2. Trimming took 6 bases from V and 0 from J; bases not matched to a gene: 10. This CDR3 has 16 residues. Germline V gives CDR1 SEHNR, CDR2 FQNEAQ (reference sequence). CDR3 bases: TGTGCCAGCAGGGAAAAGTCTAGCGGATACCAAGAGACCCAGTACTTC. Its protein product is CASREKSSGYQETQYF.

This clonotype has a handful of counts. The genes are TRBV7-9 and TRBJ2-5; possible D gene TRBD2, 6 bases. The CDR3 totals 15 residues. Germline values: CDR1 SEHNR, CDR2 FQNEAQ (reference sequence). Trimming removed 2 bases from V and 4 bases from J, with 14 bases in between. The CDR3 bases are TGTGCCAGCAGCTTAAGGGGACGGGGACTAGAGACCCAGTACTTC. Residues: CASSLRGRGLETQYF.

V usage is TRBV12-3 or TRBV12-4 and J usage is TRBJ1-5; unclear D gene. The CDR3 has 15 residues. Trimming removed 1 base at V and 2 bases at J, with 9 bases between. The CDR3 DNA is TGTGCCAGCAGTTTAGTAGGGATCGGCAATCAGCCCCAGCATTTT. Protein sequence: CASSLVGIGNQPQHF.

This clonotype was counted at least ten times. The rearrangement links TRBV20-1 to TRBJ2-1, with TRBD2 matching over 8 bases. The ends lost 3 bases at V and 7 bases at J; junction bases unmatched: 14. The CDR3 spans 16 residues. CDR1 is DFQATT, CDR2 SNEGSKA, per germline (reference sequence). Here the CDR3 reads CSARSLAGGGGNEQFF. CDR3 DNA sequence: TGCAGTGCTAGGTCCCTCGCGGGGGGCGGGGGGAATGAGCAGTTCTTC.

The chain uses TRBV12-3 or TRBV12-4 and TRBJ1-2; 7 positions agree with TRBD1. The V gene end was trimmed by 3 bases and the J gene end by 4 bases; junction bases not matched to a gene: 14. The CDR3 loop spans 17 amino acids. CDR3 in amino acids: CASSLSPAQGVFYGYTF. CDR3 DNA sequence: TGTGCCAGCAGTTTGAGCCCTGCCCAGGGGGTTTTCTATGGCTACACCTTC.

V gene TRBV6-5 combines with J gene TRBJ2-5, with 9 positions matching TRBD2. V lost 0 bases, J lost 5 bases, and 13 bases stayed unmatched. CDR1 MNHEY and CDR2 SVGAGI come from the germline V gene. The CDR3 sequence is 18 residues long. The CDR3 sequence: CASSYSAIAGAQVETQYF. The CDR3 bases are TGTGCCAGCAGTTACTCGGCGATAGCGGGGGCCCAGGTGGAGACCCAGTACTTC.

The V gene is TRBV7-2, the J gene TRBJ2-1; 9 bases agree with TRBD1. J lost 7 bases, V lost 5 bases, and 6 bases had no gene match. The CDR3 sequence is 14 residues long. The germline V gene encodes CDR1 SGHTA and CDR2 FQGNSA. CDR3 residues: CASSKRTGVNEQFF. The CDR3 DNA reads as TGTGCCAGCAGCAAGCGGACAGGGGTAAATGAGCAGTTCTTC. Based on the CDR3 plus reference TRBV7-2 and TRBJ2-1, the full variable domain is GAGVSQSPSNKVTEKGKDVELRCDPISGHTALYWYRQSLGQGLEFLIYFQGNSAPDKSGLPSDRFSAERTGGSVSTLTIQRTQQEDSAVYLCASSKRTGVNEQFFGPGTRLTVL.

In its sample, this clonotype was seen a few times. The chain carries TRBV29-1 and TRBJ1-2, with 7 bases fitting TRBD1. Germline assignment: CDR1 SQVTM and CDR2 ANQGSEA. The junction had 15 bases not matched to a gene; V was cut back by 7 bases and J by 4 bases. This CDR3 has 15 amino acids. The CDR3 sequence: CSAGDQGRGLYGYTF. CDR3 DNA sequence: TGCAGCGCTGGGGACCAGGGAAGGGGGCTCTATGGCTACACCTTC.

This chain joins TRBV6-2 or TRBV6-3 and TRBJ1-3; D unclear. V lost 2 bases, J lost 4 bases, and 9 bases lay in between. Germline CDR1 reads MNHEY; CDR2 reads SVGEGT. The CDR3 length is 14 residues. CDR3 nucleotide sequence: TGTGCCAGCAGTTACCCGCCGGGAGGAAACACCATATATTTT. This encodes CASSYPPGGNTIYF.

This chain connects TRBV12-3 or TRBV12-4 to TRBJ1-5; D is ambiguous. Trimming stripped 6 bases from V and 2 bases from J, with 11 bases between. The CDR3 extends over 14 amino acids. Written as DNA, the CDR3 is TGTGCCAGCAGCTTAACCCCGGGCAATCAGCCCCAGCATTTT. Translation: CASSLTPGNQPQHF.

Here the CDR3 reads CASSLDAGARYEQYF. The CDR3 coding sequence is TGTGCCAGCAGCTTGGACGCGGGGGCCCGCTACGAGCAGTACTTC. V is TRBV5-4 and J is TRBJ2-7; possible D gene TRBD2, 7 bases. Germline loops: CDR1 SGHNT, CDR2 YYREEE (reference sequence). V was pared by 0 bases and J by 3 bases, with 13 bases between. The CDR3 runs to 15 residues.

The chain is built from TRBV21-1 and TRBJ2-7; the DNA was not used to check the table's D call, TRBD1. TRBV21-1 is a pseudogene. This CDR3 is 16 amino acids long. CDR3 sequence: CASSTRPTGGHCEQYF. DNA of the CDR3: TGTGCCAGCAGCACGCGACCGACAGGGGGCCATTGTGAGCAGTACTTC.